This T cell receptor (beta chain) was profiled in a study of memory CD4+ T cells and cytomegalovirus serostatus. Germline CDR1 is SGHNT and CDR2 is YENEEA. V shed 2 bases, J shed 9 bases, and the junction held 3 bases outside the gene matches. CDR3 size: 14 residues. The sort gate was single viable CD3+CD4+CD8-CD45RO+ cells for memory CD4+ T cells. TCRdb keeps only in-frame clones here, not all; method: immunoSEQ multiplex PCR. The table records 30,000 to 40,000 clones, about 80% of them present only once. This TCR derives from an adult in good health and CMV-seronegative. Some clones in this sample may be carry-over from other donors' samples. This sequence joins TRBV11-3 and TRBJ2-2; TRBD2 aligns across 10 bases. Specimen: memory CD4+ T cells from blood. The CDR3 reads CASSLIAGGRELFF. The CDR3 region has the DNA TGTGCCAGCAGCTTAATAGCGGGGGGCCGGGAGCTGTTTTTT.